This T cell receptor (beta chain) was profiled in a study of OX40 agonist ivuxolimab in advanced cancers. For context, the study as a whole: Ivuxolimab, which targeted the costimulatory receptor OX40 (CD134), was an agonistic, fully human IgG2 monoclonal antibody. Intravenous ivuxolimab was administered to patients every 2 weeks at six dose levels: 0.01, 0.1, 0.3, 1.5, 3 and 10 mg/kg. Of the 50 to 55 dose-escalation patients, hepatocellular carcinoma was present in about 20, melanoma in approximately 15, renal cell carcinoma in 9 and head and neck cancer in 9. A male proportion of roughly 85% and a mean age of approximately 60 years, ranging from about 20 to 79, were recorded for the dose-escalation cohort. Patients were allowed to have had prior anti-PD-1, anti-PD-L1 or anti-CTLA-4 therapy, and approximately 40% of the dose-escalation patients had been treated with checkpoint inhibitors. Three dose-escalation patients achieved partial responses, one with hepatocellular carcinoma and two with cutaneous melanoma. Peripheral TCRbeta sequencing was intended to test whether TCR sequence diversity was altered and clonal T-cell expansion was caused by ivuxolimab. The paper reports the monotherapy dose-escalation portion (N of about 54 patients) of the phase I ivuxolimab trial.

To sequence the TCRbeta CDR3 region, genomic DNA was isolated from the sorted cells. The immunoSEQ Assay was used to sequence the TCRbeta CDR3 regions. Sourced from immuneACCESS, this table was stored by TCRdb with only in-frame sequences that have V and J called. A share of the clones is absent; for the studies checked, an unresolved V gene accounts for under half, and the remainder has no known explanation. In all, the sample holds tens of thousands of clones, and roughly 87% of those were seen once. The ten most abundant clones make up around 10% of the sample. Patients with autoimmune disease history or receiving systemic immunosuppression were excluded from the trial. Peripheral blood for TCR sequencing was collected from all dose cohorts at baseline, on cycle 4 day 1, and on cycle 7 day 1. Samples were obtained from an open-label, multicenter, first-in-human phase I dose-escalation trial of ivuxolimab. Adults with locally advanced or metastatic melanoma, renal cell carcinoma, hepatocellular carcinoma or head and neck squamous cell carcinoma were enrolled in the trial. Before TCR sequencing, CD4+ T cells and CD8+ T cells from peripheral blood were sorted into separate populations.

Measured from the cysteine to the phenylalanine, the CDR3 is 15 residues long. The entry retains the CDR3 DNA only, 45 bases that are in frame from base 1. A distance of 12 bases separates the germline ends of V and J, which lose 0 bases and 6 bases respectively. The germline V gene provides CDR1 MGHRA and CDR2 YSYEKL. Here is what the overall study found, with its caveats: After ivuxolimab, CD8+ T cells had more expanded clones than CD4+ T cells on average. Low levels of normalized T-cell clonal expansion were also seen in some nonresponding patients. At doses from 0.1 to 3.0 mg/kg, clonal expansion was seen in both CD4+ and CD8+ blood T cells between baseline and week 6. In the 0.1-3.0 mg/kg groups, partial responders were among the patients with the lowest normalized peripheral clonal expansion, particularly in CD8+ T cells. Which antigens the clonally expanded peripheral T cells were specific for was not determined.

This clone was counted only a few times. The target of this receptor is not known. The record has no base qualities; no much larger clone is one base away. This chain is built from TRBV4-1 and TRBJ2-1; the D gene could be either TRBD1 or TRBD2, each agreeing at 5 bases. This sequence was found in an adult with an advanced solid tumor such as melanoma, head and neck, liver or kidney cancer. Sequenced material: CD4+ or CD8+ T cells sorted from blood, taken in a trial of the OX40 agonist ivuxolimab. For the CDR3, the sequence is CASSQEADGGNEQFF. The sequenced DNA is TGCGCCAGCAGCCAAGAAGCGGATGGGGGCAATGAGCAGTTCTTC.